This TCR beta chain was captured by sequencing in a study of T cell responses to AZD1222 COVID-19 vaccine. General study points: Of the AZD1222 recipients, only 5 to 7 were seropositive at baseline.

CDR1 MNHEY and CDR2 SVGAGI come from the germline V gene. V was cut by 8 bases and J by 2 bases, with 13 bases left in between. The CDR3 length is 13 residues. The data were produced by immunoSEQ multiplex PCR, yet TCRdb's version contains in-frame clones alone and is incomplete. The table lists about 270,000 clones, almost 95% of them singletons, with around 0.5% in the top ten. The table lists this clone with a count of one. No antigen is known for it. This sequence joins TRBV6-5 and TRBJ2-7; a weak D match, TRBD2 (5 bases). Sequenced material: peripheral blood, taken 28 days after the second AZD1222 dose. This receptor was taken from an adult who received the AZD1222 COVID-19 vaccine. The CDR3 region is CASWSLGTYEQYF. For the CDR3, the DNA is TGTGCCAGCTGGTCCCTCGGGACCTACGAGCAGTACTTC.